This T cell receptor (beta chain) was identified during a study of beta chain features in type 1 diabetes. This clone has just a few counts. As yet, its antigen is unknown. Study-wide results and caveats: Moderate but significant shortening of TCRB CDR3s was recorded in all four CD4+ subsets from Type 1 diabetes patients.

Sorted populations were all over 95% pure. The entirety of the isolated RNA underwent reverse transcription, so expressed TCRB transcripts were sequenced. Average reads for naive, central memory and regulatory T cell samples were roughly 3.4 million. The repertoire was sequenced with immunoSEQ multiplex PCR; TCRdb's copy has only in-frame clones and lacks some. The sample contains over 100,000 clones, 16% of which appear only once. Sequenced input: central memory CD4+ T cells from blood. This TCR came from a man aged 30 to 39 with type 1 diabetes.

The CDR3 loop is CASSLALGQAGSPLHF. The CDR3 nucleotides read TGTGCCAGCAGCTTAGCGCTAGGACAGGCGGGGTCACCCCTCCACTTT. The chain joins TRBV7-2 to TRBJ1-6; 7 bases are a match to TRBD1. Germline V CDR1 and CDR2: SGHTA, FQGNSA. The CDR3 sequence is 16 residues long. The V segment lost 0 bases and the J segment 10 bases; nucleotides outside the gene matches: 9.